This passage covers 25 T cell receptor beta chains from one sample sequenced in a study of cytomegalovirus exposure and HLA in healthy donors. Primers: 60 Vbeta forward and 13 Jbeta reverse. Produced via immunoSEQ multiplex PCR; TCRdb's table is partial and in-frame only. The top ten clones hold approximately 5.6% of a sample with under 150,000 clones, approximately 80% of them seen once. The source material was PBMCs. Every receptor here comes from a woman in her forties in good health and CMV-seropositive.

This chain connects TRBV2 to TRBJ1-2, with 7 bases matching TRBD1. V dropped 5 bases and J dropped 3; count of bases not matched to a gene: 6. Germline assignment: CDR1 SNHLY and CDR2 FYNNEI. This CDR3 comprises 14 residues. The CDR3 DNA sequence: TGTGCCAGCAGTTACCGACAGGGAGACTATGGCTACACCTTC. Translating it yields CASSYRQGDYGYTF.

V is TRBV2 and J is TRBJ2-7; D is possibly TRBD1 (5 bases). The CDR3 has 13 amino acids. Germline V gene lookup returns CDR1 SNHLY and CDR2 FYNNEI. V was pared by 10 bases and J by 0 bases, with 13 bases between. The CDR3 bases are TGTGCCATCTGGACATCCAGCTCCTACGAGCAGTACTTC. It yields the protein CAIWTSSSYEQYF.

The chain links TRBV11-2 to TRBJ2-3; D gene uncertain. The CDR3 contains 10 residues. Germline CDR1 is SGHAT and CDR2 is FQNNGV. V lost 4 bases to trimming and J lost 11 bases, with 7 bases between them. The CDR3 reads CASSSREQYF. DNA for the CDR3: TGTGCCAGCAGCTCCCGAGAGCAGTATTTT.

The sample holds a few counts of this clone. Other DNA sequences within the sample encode an identical CDR3. This sequence joins TRBV2 and TRBJ2-3; D is possibly TRBD1 (5 bases). V was clipped by 6 bases and J by 6 bases, with 10 bases between them. The CDR3 is made up of 12 amino acids. Germline V lookup: CDR1 SNHLY, CDR2 FYNNEI. The CDR3 DNA is TGTGCCAGCAGGCAAGGGGCGGATACGCAGTATTTT. Protein: CASRQGADTQYF.

The chain couples TRBV5-4 to TRBJ2-7, with TRBD2 matching over 11 bases. With 1 base clipped from V and 5 bases from J, the junction kept 2 bases outside the gene matches. Germline V gene sequence: CDR1 SGHNT, CDR2 YYREEE (reference sequence). The CDR3 has 14 amino acids. This CDR3 reads CASSLLLAGDEQYF. CDR3 coding DNA: TGTGCCAGCAGCTTGTTACTAGCGGGAGACGAGCAGTACTTC. Full variable domain (rest looked up from reference TRBV5-4 and TRBJ2-7): ETGVTQSPTHLIKTRGQQVTLRCSSQSGHNTVSWYQQALGQGPQFIFQYYREEENGRGNFPPRFSGLQFPNYSSELNVNALELDDSALYLCASSLLLAGDEQYFGPGTRLTVT.

The rearrangement links TRBV7-9 to TRBJ1-1, with 9 positions matching TRBD1. Trimming at V came to 5 bases and at J to 9 bases, leaving 13 bases not matched to a gene. The CDR3 totals 15 residues. Germline loops: CDR1 SEHNR, CDR2 FQNEAQ (reference sequence). CDR3 in DNA: TGTGCCAGCAGCACCCAACCGGGACAGGGACAGAAAGCTTTCTTT. Translated: CASSTQPGQGQKAFF.

A single count supports this clone. V is TRBV27 and J is TRBJ2-5, with 8 bases lining up with TRBD2. The DNA end is a closer match to TRBJ2-7, so the J assignment may be wrong. The CDR3 sequence is 14 residues long. Per the germline V gene, CDR1 is MNHEY and CDR2 is SMNVEV (reference sequence). The CDR3 spells CASSSSGGSYEQYF. CDR3 DNA: TGTGCCAGCAGTTCCAGCGGGGGATCCTACGAGCAGTACTTC.

This rearrangement joins TRBV6-1 to TRBJ1-3; D is unresolved. The germline V and J ends were trimmed by 2 bases and 0 bases, with 20 bases remaining between them. Germline-derived CDR1 and CDR2 are MNHNS and SASEGT. The CDR3 runs 19 residues. The CDR3 loop reads CASSELEKSRLTSGNTIYF. The CDR3 DNA reads TGTGCCAGCAGTGAACTCGAAAAGTCTAGACTGACCTCTGGAAACACCATATATTTT.

The chain combines TRBV6-1 with TRBJ2-5; no firm D call. CDR3 length equals 13 residues. V shed 5 bases and J shed 2 bases, with 9 bases lying between them. Per the germline V gene, CDR1 is MNHNS and CDR2 is SASEGT. CDR3 sequence reads: CASSLGRQETQYF. In DNA form, the CDR3 reads TGTGCCAGCAGTCTTGGCAGGCAAGAGACCCAGTACTTC.

The chain recombines TRBV28 with TRBJ2-7, with a tentative D call TRBD2 (6 bases). The V and J ends lost 1 base and 7 bases respectively, with 11 bases between them. Germline V gene data show CDR1 as MDHEN and CDR2 as SYDVKM. This CDR3 has 13 amino acids. CDR3 in amino acids: CASSLLAVREQYF. The CDR3 nucleotides read TGTGCCAGCAGTTTATTAGCGGTAAGGGAGCAGTACTTC.

The chain carries TRBV7-2 and TRBJ2-5; tentative D call: TRBD1 (5 bases). The V end was cut by 2 bases, the J end by 2 bases, with 12 bases between. In germline, CDR1 is SGHTA, CDR2 FQGNSA. This CDR3 spans 15 amino acids. The CDR3 DNA follows: TGTGCCAGCAGCTTACAGGGAAGGCTACAAGAGACCCAGTACTTC. Translated: CASSLQGRLQETQYF.

This chain links TRBV25-1 with TRBJ1-3; D unclear. The CDR3 runs to 13 residues. Trimming took off 3 bases at V and 0 bases at J, with 3 bases between the two ends. The germline gives CDR1 MGHDK, CDR2 SYGVNS. The CDR3 DNA sequence: TGTGCCAGCAGTGATTACTCTGGAAACACCATATATTTT. Translated: CASSDYSGNTIYF.

This chain uses TRBV11-2 with TRBJ2-5; TRBD2 matches at 12 bases. Germline V gives CDR1 SGHAT, CDR2 FQNNGV. This CDR3 is 15 amino acids long. V dropped 4 bases and J dropped 5; count of bases not matched to a gene: 5. The CDR3 DNA is TGTGCCAGCAGCTCTAGCGGGAGGGCCGGGGAGACCCAGTACTTC. This translates into CASSSSGRAGETQYF.

J is TRBJ2-2 and V is TRBV6-5; D may be TRBD1 (6 bases). This CDR3 has 13 amino acids. Germline values: CDR1 MNHEY, CDR2 SVGAGI. The V end lost 11 bases, the J end lost 6 bases, and 16 bases lay between the germline ends. The chain's CDR3 is CAGRQATAGELFF. The CDR3 region has the DNA TGTGCCGGAAGACAGGCGACTGCCGGGGAGCTGTTTTTT.

In this sample, this clone turned up a few times. The chain links TRBV6-1 to TRBJ1-5, with D maybe TRBD1 (5 bases). CDR1 is MNHNS, CDR2 SASEGT, per germline. This CDR3 region has 14 residues. Trimming removed 5 bases from V and 2 bases from J, with 10 bases in between. CDR3 coding DNA: TGTGCCAGCAGTATGGAAGGGGGCAATCAGCCCCAGCATTTT. This gives the protein CASSMEGGNQPQHF.

CDR3: CSVEVLGVNEQFF. CDR3 DNA sequence: TGCAGCGTTGAAGTTCTAGGGGTCAATGAGCAGTTCTTC. The J gene is TRBJ2-1, the V gene TRBV29-1; TRBD1 might be the D (5 bases). V lost 1 base and J lost 6, with 10 bases in between. CDR3 size: 13 residues. The germline V gene has CDR1 SQVTM and CDR2 ANQGSEA.

The V and J genes are TRBV7-6 and TRBJ1-2; 11 nucleotides agree with TRBD1. CDR1 and CDR2 from the germline V gene are SGHVS and FNYEAQ. The CDR3 runs 16 residues. V lost 3 bases and J lost 3; bases outside the gene matches: 6. As DNA, the CDR3 is TGTGCCAGCAGCTTGGGGACAGGGGGAATAGACTATGGCTACACCTTC. Encoded protein: CASSLGTGGIDYGYTF.

V usage is TRBV19 and J usage is TRBJ2-1; weak D call: TRBD2 (6 bases). V lost 0 bases to trimming and J lost 0 bases, with 12 bases between them. Looked up from germline, CDR1 is LNHDA and CDR2 is SQIVND (reference sequence). The CDR3 has 17 amino acids. As DNA, the CDR3 is TGTGCCAGTAGTATAGATCTGGAGACTAGCTCCTACAATGAGCAGTTCTTC. Its translation is CASSIDLETSSYNEQFF.

The chain carries TRBV6-6 and TRBJ2-5; TRBD2 matches 10 bases. The end of the DNA fits TRBJ2-7 better, so the J call may be wrong. Germline V gene data show CDR1 as MNHNY and CDR2 as SVGAGI (reference sequence). The CDR3 length is 16 residues. This CDR3 is CASSYGGTSASYEQYF. CDR3 DNA: TGTGCCAGCAGTTACGGTGGGACTAGCGCGTCCTACGAGCAGTACTTC.

The chain joins TRBV9 to TRBJ2-6; 9 bases are a match to TRBD1. The CDR3 loop spans 23 amino acids. Germline V lookup: CDR1 SGDLS, CDR2 YYNGEE. The ends lost 4 bases at V and 2 bases at J; junction bases unmatched: 25. The DNA for the CDR3 is TGTGCCAGCAGCCTCTTCGGAGGTCAGAGGGGGGGACAGGGTATTGCTGGGGCCAACGTCCTGACTTTC. Translated, it gives CASSLFGGQRGGQGIAGANVLTF.

The rearrangement uses TRBV6-1 and TRBJ1-1, with D perhaps TRBD1 (6 bases). Germline V gene data show CDR1 as MNHNS and CDR2 as SASEGT. The CDR3 length is 15 residues. V dropped 8 bases and J dropped 1 base, with 17 bases sitting between them. The CDR3 spells CASARRGAGNTEAFF. Written as DNA, the CDR3 is TGTGCCAGCGCTCGCCGGGGGGCCGGGAACACTGAAGCTTTCTTT.

The CDR3, as DNA: TGTGCCAGCAGCTTAGTACGCGGAAGACCCTACGAGCAGTACTTC. This translates into CASSLVRGRPYEQYF. The chain is built from TRBV11-2 and TRBJ2-7; the D is unclear. Germline CDR1 and CDR2: SGHAT and FQNNGV. The CDR3 extends over 15 amino acids. V lost 1 base and J 2 bases, leaving 12 bases between the germline ends.

The chain carries TRBV19 and TRBJ1-6; D gene uncertain. Trimming took off 3 bases at V and 10 bases at J, with 10 bases between the two ends. Germline V gives CDR1 LNHDA, CDR2 SQIVND (reference sequence). The CDR3 runs to 13 residues. CDR3 coding DNA: TGTGCCAGTAGTATTCAGGAGGGCTCACCCCTCCACTTT. This translates into CASSIQEGSPLHF.

The rearrangement uses TRBV19 and TRBJ2-3; a weak D match, TRBD1 (6 bases). Germline-derived CDR1 and CDR2 are LNHDA and SQIVND (reference sequence). Trimming removed 5 bases at V and 0 bases at J, with 12 bases between. The CDR3 runs to 15 residues. The CDR3 loop reads CASSSRTASTDTQYF. The CDR3 coding sequence is TGTGCCAGTAGTTCTCGGACAGCTAGCACAGATACGCAGTATTTT.

The sample holds one count of this clone. The rearrangement uses TRBV2 and TRBJ2-7; weak D call: TRBD1 (5 bases). Trimming removed 6 bases from V and 6 bases from J, with 9 bases in between. Per the germline V gene, CDR1 is SNHLY and CDR2 is FYNNEI. This CDR3 has 11 residues. The CDR3 DNA follows: TGTGCCAGCAGGCAGGGCTTCGAGCAGTACTTC. Its protein is CASRQGFEQYF.